One T cell receptor (beta chain) is described in this entry. The antigen remains unidentified. Germline loops: CDR1 SEHNR, CDR2 FQNEAQ (reference sequence). Trimming pared 5 bases from V and 6 bases from J, leaving 14 bases between. This CDR3 comprises 14 residues. Into CD45RA+ naive and CD45RA-negative memory subsets, the CD4+ cells were split. Some clones are missing from TCRdb's copy, which holds only in-frame ones; the method was immunoSEQ multiplex PCR. The sample includes under 2,500,000 clones, approximately 96% seen only once; the top ten take approximately 0.13%. The data belong to a study of shared clonotypes between healthy human individuals. Study results and limitations: Incompleteness in sorted-subset sequencing, despite large depth, was shown by rarefaction.

This receptor was taken from a man younger than 35 in good health. This sequence joins TRBV7-9 and TRBJ2-1, with D maybe TRBD2 (5 bases). Sequences were obtained from naive CD4+ T cells sorted from blood. The subset was: CD45RA+ positively selected. The CDR3 region is CASSPYRGINEQFF. CDR3 nucleotides: TGTGCCAGCAGCCCCTACCGGGGTATCAATGAGCAGTTCTTC.